This is a list of T cell receptor beta chains from one sample in a study of STAT3 mutations in large granular lymphocyte leukemia. TCRdb keeps only in-frame clones here, not all; method: immunoSEQ multiplex PCR. The data hold 9,500 to 12,000 clones, with 88% observed a single time. Sequencing was performed on peripheral blood mononuclear cells. The receptor set was obtained from a man between 60 and 75 years old with T-cell large granular lymphocyte leukemia. Some clones in this sample may be carry-over from other donors' samples. Both conserved end residues are part of each CDR3. Fields, in order: D gene, J gene, V gene, clone size, CDR3 protein, CDR3 DNA. A D gene is named only where the DNA matches it firmly. Size values are once, few and many counts, or a class for expanded clones, and some rows have none.

d_gene: TRBD1
j_gene: TRBJ1-1
v_gene: TRBV5-6
abundance: -
CDR3aa: CASSFPRGWLTEAFF
CDR3nt: TGTGCCAGCAGCTTCCCCAGGGGGTGGTTGACTGAAGCTTTCTTT

d_gene: -
j_gene: TRBJ2-2
v_gene: TRBV6-6
abundance: -
CDR3aa: CASTWTGELFF
CDR3nt: TGTGCCAGCACTTGGACCGGGGAGCTGTTTTTT

d_gene: -
j_gene: TRBJ1-2
v_gene: TRBV7-3
abundance: -
CDR3aa: CASSPGATNYGYTF
CDR3nt: TGTGCCAGCAGCCCCGGGGCCACTAACTATGGCTACACCTTC

d_gene: -
j_gene: TRBJ2-5
v_gene: TRBV27
abundance: -
CDR3aa: CASSFRPVSRTIKYQETQYF
CDR3nt: TGTGCCAGCAGTTTCCGTCCGGTTAGTAGGACTATAAAGTACCAAGAGACCCAGTACTTC

d_gene: -
j_gene: TRBJ2-5
v_gene: TRBV25-1
abundance: few
CDR3aa: CASSPRAVETQYF
CDR3nt: TGTGCCAGCAGTCCTAGGGCGGTGGAGACCCAGTACTTC

d_gene: -
j_gene: TRBJ2-7
v_gene: TRBV6-1
abundance: -
CDR3aa: CATDAGQGGIYEQYF
CDR3nt: TGTGCCACCGATGCCGGGCAGGGGGGAATCTACGAGCAGTACTTC

d_gene: TRBD2
j_gene: TRBJ2-7
v_gene: TRBV5-4
abundance: -
CDR3aa: CASSLGREGAYEQYF
CDR3nt: TGTGCCAGCAGCTTGGGGCGGGAGGGCGCCTACGAGCAGTACTTC

d_gene: -
j_gene: TRBJ1-5
v_gene: TRBV6-1
abundance: -
CDR3aa: CASSRGRVGNQPQHF
CDR3nt: TGTGCCAGCAGCAGGGGTCGTGTTGGCAATCAGCCCCAGCATTTT

d_gene: TRBD2
j_gene: TRBJ2-7
v_gene: TRBV5-4
abundance: -
CDR3aa: CASSFRASGGYEQYF
CDR3nt: TGTGCCAGCAGCTTCCGGGCTAGCGGAGGGTACGAGCAGTACTTC

d_gene: -
j_gene: TRBJ1-5
v_gene: TRBV2
abundance: -
CDR3aa: CASRDRLWLGSNQPQHF
CDR3nt: TGTGCCAGCAGGGACCGATTATGGTTGGGGAGCAATCAGCCCCAGCATTTT

d_gene: -
j_gene: TRBJ1-5
v_gene: TRBV18
abundance: -
CDR3aa: CASSPREIEPQHF
CDR3nt: TGTGCCAGCTCACCCAGGGAAATCGAACCCCAGCATTTT

d_gene: -
j_gene: TRBJ1-4
v_gene: TRBV6-5
abundance: -
CDR3aa: CASSRPGSNEKLFF
CDR3nt: TGTGCCAGCAGCCGACCGGGATCCAATGAAAAACTGTTTTTT

d_gene: TRBD1
j_gene: TRBJ1-1
v_gene: TRBV29-1
abundance: few
CDR3aa: CSVEARTGATEAFF
CDR3nt: TGCAGCGTTGAGGCCAGGACAGGGGCCACTGAAGCTTTCTTT

d_gene: -
j_gene: TRBJ1-1
v_gene: TRBV28
abundance: -
CDR3aa: CASNLIRSHRGPYTEAFF
CDR3nt: TGTGCCAGCAACCTAATACGGTCTCACCGGGGCCCTTACACTGAAGCTTTCTTT

d_gene: -
j_gene: TRBJ2-3
v_gene: TRBV11-2
abundance: once
CDR3aa: CASSLKWDTQYF
CDR3nt: TGTGCCAGCAGCTTAAAATGGGATACGCAGTATTTT

d_gene: -
j_gene: TRBJ1-4
v_gene: TRBV6-6
abundance: -
CDR3aa: CASSYKGSANEKLFF
CDR3nt: TGTGCCAGCAGTTACAAGGGGTCAGCTAATGAAAAACTGTTTTTT

d_gene: TRBD2
j_gene: TRBJ2-7
v_gene: TRBV5-1
abundance: -
CDR3aa: CASSLGGEGNEQYF
CDR3nt: TGCGCCAGCAGCTTGGGAGGGGAGGGAAACGAGCAGTACTTC

d_gene: -
j_gene: TRBJ1-1
v_gene: TRBV7-3
abundance: once
CDR3aa: CASSLGLRGHTEAFF
CDR3nt: TGTGCCAGCAGCTTAGGTCTACGGGGCCACACTGAAGCTTTCTTT

d_gene: -
j_gene: TRBJ2-7
v_gene: TRBV10-3
abundance: once
CDR3aa: CATRRTGTPSYEQYF
CDR3nt: TGTGCCACTCGGCGTACCGGGACTCCCTCCTACGAGCAGTACTTC

d_gene: -
j_gene: TRBJ1-5
v_gene: TRBV10-2
abundance: -
CDR3aa: CASRQGDQPQHF
CDR3nt: TGCGCCAGCAGACAGGGAGATCAGCCCCAGCATTTT

d_gene: -
j_gene: TRBJ2-3
v_gene: TRBV30
abundance: -
CDR3aa: CAWSVRSTDTQYF
CDR3nt: TGTGCCTGGAGTGTACGGAGCACAGATACGCAGTATTTT

d_gene: -
j_gene: TRBJ1-1
v_gene: TRBV5-6
abundance: -
CDR3aa: CASSKNGAAGPTEAFF
CDR3nt: TGTGCCAGCAGCAAAAACGGGGCCGCGGGACCCACTGAAGCTTTCTTT

d_gene: TRBD1
j_gene: TRBJ1-5
v_gene: TRBV6-6
abundance: -
CDR3aa: CASIPTGGQPQHF
CDR3nt: TGTGCCAGCATCCCGACAGGGGGTCAGCCCCAGCATTTT

d_gene: -
j_gene: TRBJ1-4
v_gene: TRBV5-1
abundance: once
CDR3aa: CASSLAGTSTNEKLFF
CDR3nt: TGCGCCAGCAGCTTGGCCGGGACCTCAACTAATGAAAAACTGTTTTTT

d_gene: -
j_gene: TRBJ1-5
v_gene: TRBV23-1
abundance: -
CDR3aa: CASKVEGGNQPQHF
CDR3nt: TGCGCCAGCAAAGTCGAGGGGGGGAATCAGCCCCAGCATTTT

d_gene: TRBD2
j_gene: TRBJ2-3
v_gene: TRBV19
abundance: -
CDR3aa: CASSVSGTRTDTQYF
CDR3nt: TGTGCCAGTAGTGTTTCCGGGACTAGGACAGATACGCAGTATTTT

d_gene: -
j_gene: TRBJ2-2
v_gene: TRBV6-6
abundance: -
CDR3aa: CASSPQGATGELFF
CDR3nt: TGTGCCAGCAGCCCCCAGGGAGCAACCGGGGAGCTGTTTTTT

d_gene: -
j_gene: TRBJ1-5
v_gene: TRBV19
abundance: -
CDR3aa: CASTPPTASNQPQHF
CDR3nt: TGTGCCAGTACCCCCCCGACAGCCAGCAATCAGCCCCAGCATTTT

d_gene: TRBD1
j_gene: TRBJ2-7
v_gene: TRBV13
abundance: -
CDR3aa: CASSSLRTGEAGDEQYF
CDR3nt: TGTGCCAGCAGCTCCTTGAGGACAGGGGAGGCAGGCGACGAGCAGTACTTC

d_gene: -
j_gene: TRBJ2-7
v_gene: TRBV28
abundance: few
CDR3aa: CASSTTEYEQYF
CDR3nt: TGTGCCAGCAGTACGACAGAATACGAGCAGTACTTC

d_gene: TRBD1
j_gene: TRBJ2-7
v_gene: TRBV7-8
abundance: -
CDR3aa: CASSQNPGTGSREQYF
CDR3nt: TGTGCCAGCAGCCAAAATCCCGGGACAGGCTCTCGCGAGCAGTACTTC

d_gene: -
j_gene: TRBJ1-2
v_gene: TRBV6-5
abundance: -
CDR3aa: CASSSLTGRGYTF
CDR3nt: TGTGCCAGCAGTTCCCTGACAGGACGCGGCTACACCTTC

d_gene: -
j_gene: TRBJ2-2
v_gene: TRBV28
abundance: -
CDR3aa: CASTRNRGPSTGELFF
CDR3nt: TGTGCCAGCACTCGGAACCGGGGTCCGAGCACCGGGGAGCTGTTTTTT

d_gene: -
j_gene: TRBJ2-5
v_gene: TRBV18
abundance: -
CDR3aa: CASSPIEAARETQYF
CDR3nt: TGTGCCAGCTCACCGATCGAGGCCGCCAGGGAGACCCAGTACTTC

d_gene: TRBD1
j_gene: TRBJ2-7
v_gene: TRBV2
abundance: -
CDR3aa: CASSDRGTNEQYF
CDR3nt: TGTGCCAGCAGCGACAGGGGGACGAACGAGCAGTACTTC

d_gene: TRBD1
j_gene: TRBJ2-1
v_gene: TRBV4-1
abundance: -
CDR3aa: CASSPLGTAYNEQFF
CDR3nt: TGCGCCAGCAGCCCTCTCGGGACAGCATACAATGAGCAGTTCTTC

d_gene: -
j_gene: TRBJ2-1
v_gene: TRBV5-1
abundance: -
CDR3aa: CASSRPGADEQFF
CDR3nt: TGCGCCAGCAGCCGCCCAGGGGCTGATGAGCAGTTCTTC

d_gene: -
j_gene: TRBJ2-7
v_gene: TRBV6-5
abundance: -
CDR3aa: CASSQKRTAGEQYF
CDR3nt: TGTGCCAGCAGTCAGAAACGGACTGCCGGCGAGCAGTACTTC

d_gene: -
j_gene: TRBJ2-1
v_gene: TRBV15
abundance: -
CDR3aa: CATRGGAYNEQFF
CDR3nt: TGTGCCACCCGGGGTGGGGCGTACAATGAGCAGTTCTTC

d_gene: -
j_gene: TRBJ2-1
v_gene: TRBV15
abundance: -
CDR3aa: CATSRGGDNNEQFF
CDR3nt: TGTGCCACCAGCAGAGGGGGAGACAACAATGAGCAGTTCTTC

d_gene: -
j_gene: TRBJ1-5
v_gene: TRBV5-6
abundance: -
CDR3aa: CASSAGQPSNQPQHF
CDR3nt: TGTGCCAGCAGCGCGGGACAACCCAGCAATCAGCCCCAGCATTTT

d_gene: -
j_gene: TRBJ2-3
v_gene: TRBV7-8
abundance: -
CDR3aa: CASSLLAVTSTDTQYF
CDR3nt: TGTGCCAGCAGCTTATTGGCGGTTACTAGCACAGATACGCAGTATTTT

d_gene: TRBD1
j_gene: TRBJ1-4
v_gene: TRBV5-1
abundance: -
CDR3aa: CASSPPGGLNEKLFF
CDR3nt: TGCGCCAGCAGCCCACCAGGGGGTCTTAATGAAAAACTGTTTTTT

d_gene: -
j_gene: TRBJ1-5
v_gene: TRBV6-6
abundance: -
CDR3aa: CASSYTQAGNQPQHF
CDR3nt: TGTGCCAGCAGTTACACTCAGGCGGGCAATCAGCCCCAGCATTTT

d_gene: -
j_gene: TRBJ1-1
v_gene: TRBV28
abundance: -
CDR3aa: CASSPPVEIAFF
CDR3nt: TGTGCCAGCAGTCCCCCAGTAGAGATCGCTTTCTTT

d_gene: -
j_gene: TRBJ2-5
v_gene: TRBV5-1
abundance: -
CDR3aa: CASSPVGRERQETQYF
CDR3nt: TGCGCCAGCAGCCCGGTGGGGCGGGAAAGACAAGAGACCCAGTACTTC

d_gene: -
j_gene: TRBJ2-5
v_gene: TRBV5-4
abundance: -
CDR3aa: CASSMGDTLKETQYF
CDR3nt: TGTGCCAGCAGTATGGGGGACACCCTTAAAGAGACCCAGTACTTC